Shown below are 13 T cell receptor beta chains from a single sample sequenced in a study of beta chain features in type 1 diabetes. The sequenced template was cDNA made from the entire isolated RNA. Method: immunoSEQ multiplex PCR; TCRdb's copy keeps in-frame clones and lacks some. The table includes fewer than 150,000 clones, about 7% detected once. The specimen was central memory CD4+ T cells from blood. These receptors were collected from a woman aged 25-40 years in good health.

Many counts were recorded for this clone. V and J are TRBV19 and TRBJ1-1, with 8 bases aligning to TRBD1. The CDR3 has 15 amino acids. CDR1 is LNHDA, CDR2 SQIVND, per germline (reference sequence). With 5 bases clipped from V and 6 bases from J, the junction kept 11 bases outside the gene matches. CDR3 DNA: TGTGCCAGTAGTCCGGGACAGGACTATTTCTCTGAAGCTTTCTTT. Protein sequence: CASSPGQDYFSEAFF.

This clone was observed a handful of times. The chain joins TRBV18 to TRBJ1-4; TRBD1 is a possible D gene (5 bases). Germline CDR1 and CDR2: KGHSH and LQKENI. V lost 4 bases, J lost 5 bases, and 11 bases lay in between. The CDR3 covers 14 residues. This CDR3 is CASSLRGANEKLFF. CDR3 in DNA: TGTGCCAGCTCACTTCGCGGGGCAAATGAAAAACTGTTTTTT.

This clone was seen more than once but under ten times. V and J are TRBV30 and TRBJ1-2, with D hard to call. V gave up 2 bases and J gave up 8 bases, with 9 bases separating them. Germline CDR1 reads GTSNPN; CDR2 reads SVGIG (reference sequence). CDR3 length: 11 amino acids. CDR3 DNA sequence: TGTGCCTGGAGTACCTTACGGGGCTACACCTTC. Protein sequence: CAWSTLRGYTF.

This clone was detected a few times. The chain has TRBV7-2 and TRBJ2-7; TRBD1 aligns across 9 bases. CDR3 length: 14 amino acids. V trimming: 3 bases; J trimming: 1 base; junction bases outside the gene matches: 1. Germline CDR1 reads SGHTA; CDR2 reads FQGNSA. In DNA, the CDR3 is TGTGCCAGCAGCTTTGGGACAGGGTCCTACGAGCAGTACTTC. This codes for CASSFGTGSYEQYF. The whole variable domain, remainder taken from reference TRBV7-2 and TRBJ2-7, is GAGVSQSPSNKVTEKGKDVELRCDPISGHTALYWYRQSLGQGLEFLIYFQGNSAPDKSGLPSDRFSAERTGGSVSTLTIQRTQQEDSAVYLCASSFGTGSYEQYFGPGTRLTVT.

In this sample, this clone turned up a few times. CDR3 coding DNA: TGTGCCACCAGATTCGGACTAGCGAGACACTACAATGAGCAGTTCTTC. Its translation is CATRFGLARHYNEQFF. The J gene is TRBJ2-1, the V gene TRBV19; 9 bases align to TRBD2. Germline trimming cut 10 bases from V and 3 bases from J; bases unmatched to any gene: 13. CDR1 is LNHDA and CDR2 is SQIVND in the germline V gene (reference sequence). The CDR3 is 16 amino acids. Using reference TRBV19 and TRBJ2-1 for the parts outside the CDR3, the full variable domain is DGGITQSPKYLFRKEGQNVTLSCEQNLNHDAMYWYRQDPGQGLRLIYYSQIVNDFQKGDIAEGYSVSREKKESFPLTVTSAQKNPTAFYLCATRFGLARHYNEQFFGPGTRLTVL.

The chain combines TRBV7-2 with TRBJ2-7; weak D call: TRBD2 (6 bases). V lost 2 bases, J lost 5 bases, and 10 bases lay in between. Germline CDR1 and CDR2: SGHTA and FQGNSA. CDR3 length: 13 residues. CDR3 residues: CASSLSAGNEQYF. The CDR3 DNA follows: TGTGCCAGCAGCTTATCGGCGGGAAACGAGCAGTACTTC.

The sample holds a few counts of this clone. The V and J genes are TRBV4-2 and TRBJ2-2; 9 bases line up with TRBD1. In germline, CDR1 is LGHNA, CDR2 YNFKEQ. The CDR3 is 17 residues long. J lost 5 bases, V lost 1 base, and 8 bases had no gene match. The CDR3 DNA follows: TGTGCCAGCAGCCAAGGAACAGGGGGCAGGAAAACCGGGGAGCTGTTTTTT. Residues: CASSQGTGGRKTGELFF.

The chain couples TRBV4-3 to TRBJ1-2, with TRBD1 matching over 9 bases. Germline V gene sequence: CDR1 LGHNA, CDR2 YSLEER. This CDR3 comprises 16 residues. The ends lost 0 bases at V and 4 bases at J; junction bases unmatched: 6. The CDR3 protein is CASSQDPGQGLYGYTF. The CDR3 DNA is TGCGCCAGCAGCCAAGATCCGGGACAGGGACTCTATGGCTACACCTTC.

The genes are TRBV5-1 and TRBJ2-5; 8 bases agree with TRBD1. The CDR3 length is 14 residues. With V trimmed by 4 bases and J by 4 bases, 6 bases remained unmatched. Germline CDR1 SGHRS, CDR2 YFSETQ. The CDR3 spells CASSLYGQGETQYF. CDR3 coding DNA: TGCGCCAGCAGCCTGTACGGACAGGGAGAGACCCAGTACTTC.

In this sample, this clone turned up a few times. J is TRBJ2-7 and V is TRBV15; possibly TRBD2 for D (6 bases). V gave up 5 bases and J gave up 5 bases, with 16 bases separating them. CDR1 and CDR2 (germline): LNHNV, YYDKDF (reference sequence). The CDR3 is made up of 14 amino acids. The CDR3 coding sequence is TGTGCCACCAGCGAAATCTGGACTAATAACGAGCAGTACTTC. Translating gives CATSEIWTNNEQYF.

This clone was counted only a few times. The chain is built from TRBV25-1 and TRBJ2-1, with TRBD2 identical over 9 bases. The V gene end was trimmed by 5 bases and the J gene end by 6 bases; junction bases not matched to a gene: 8. CDR1 and CDR2 from the germline V gene are MGHDK and SYGVNS. This CDR3 is built from 15 residues. The CDR3 region has the DNA TGTGCCAGCAGTTTAGCGGGAGCGGCCTCCAATGAGCAGTTCTTC. Its protein is CASSLAGAASNEQFF.

This chain uses TRBV6-5 with TRBJ1-5; D gene unclear. V gave up 4 bases and J gave up 7 bases, with 11 bases separating them. The CDR3 extends over 13 amino acids. From germline, CDR1 is MNHEY and CDR2 SVGAGI. The CDR3 DNA is TGTGCCAGCAGTTTTACGGTCCTGCAGCCCCAGCATTTT. Protein: CASSFTVLQPQHF.

The chain uses TRBV7-2 and TRBJ2-3, with TRBD1 matching over 9 bases. CDR1 and CDR2 (germline): SGHTA, FQGNSA. J gave up 4 bases and V 0 bases, and 5 bases lay outside the gene matches. The CDR3 extends over 16 amino acids. As DNA, the CDR3 is TGTGCCAGCAGCTTAGCCGGGACAGGGTCGGCAGATACGCAGTATTTT. This codes for CASSLAGTGSADTQYF.